These T cell receptor beta chains were read from a single sample in a study of blood T cell repertoires in COVID-19. Measured with immunoSEQ multiplex PCR; TCRdb has only the in-frame clones, and not every one. The data hold fewer than 200,000 clones, with around 83% observed a single time. The sequenced sample was peripheral blood. These receptors all come from a woman in her 70s with COVID-19, enrolled during active disease. Each CDR3 is given with its conserved first and last residue. The D gene is left open where the match is weak. The size field is filled for only some rows; it gives once, few, many or a size class.

clone size: NA
V gene: TRBV9
J gene: TRBJ2-1
D gene: TRBD1
CDR3 protein: CASSAGTGGYNEQFF
CDR3 DNA: TGTGCCAGCAGCGCCGGGACAGGGGGCTACAATGAGCAGTTCTTC

clone size: NA
V gene: TRBV29-1
J gene: TRBJ2-7
D gene: TRBD1
CDR3 protein: CSVSRGSSYEQYF
CDR3 DNA: TGCAGCGTTTCCAGGGGGAGCTCCTACGAGCAGTACTTC

clone size: NA
V gene: TRBV24-1
J gene: TRBJ2-5
D gene: TRBD2
CDR3 protein: CATSDVASGQETQYF
CDR3 DNA: TGTGCCACCAGTGATGTGGCTAGCGGACAAGAGACCCAGTACTTC

clone size: NA
V gene: TRBV10-2
J gene: TRBJ1-4
D gene: TRBD1
CDR3 protein: CATLDRATNEKLFF
CDR3 DNA: TGCGCCACCCTCGACAGGGCAACTAATGAAAAACTGTTTTTT

clone size: NA
V gene: TRBV3-1/TRBV3-2
J gene: TRBJ2-1
D gene: TRBD2
CDR3 protein: CASSQGFGGVYNEQFF
CDR3 DNA: TGTGCCAGCAGCCAAGGTTTCGGGGGGGTTTACAATGAGCAGTTCTTC

clone size: few
V gene: TRBV28
J gene: TRBJ1-5
D gene: NA
CDR3 protein: CASSSYQPQHF
CDR3 DNA: TGTGCCAGCAGTTCGTATCAGCCCCAGCATTTT

clone size: NA
V gene: TRBV7-3
J gene: TRBJ1-2
D gene: NA
CDR3 protein: CASSPDRDYGYTF
CDR3 DNA: TGTGCCAGCAGCCCTGACAGAGACTATGGCTACACCTTC

clone size: NA
V gene: TRBV7-2
J gene: TRBJ2-5
D gene: TRBD1
CDR3 protein: CASSSGQQETQYF
CDR3 DNA: TGTGCCAGCAGCTCGGGACAGCAAGAGACCCAGTACTTC

clone size: NA
V gene: TRBV7-2
J gene: TRBJ2-2
D gene: NA
CDR3 protein: CASSFQGMNTGELFF
CDR3 DNA: TGTGCCAGCAGCTTCCAGGGGATGAACACCGGGGAGCTGTTTTTT

clone size: NA
V gene: TRBV24-1
J gene: TRBJ2-5
D gene: TRBD1
CDR3 protein: CATSGIGTGSQETQYF
CDR3 DNA: TGTGCCACCAGTGGGATAGGGACAGGGTCACAAGAGACCCAGTACTTC

clone size: NA
V gene: TRBV24-1
J gene: TRBJ1-2
D gene: TRBD1
CDR3 protein: CATSDRQGDYGYTF
CDR3 DNA: TGTGCCACCAGTGACAGACAGGGAGACTATGGCTACACCTTC

clone size: NA
V gene: TRBV6-5
J gene: TRBJ1-2
D gene: TRBD1
CDR3 protein: CASVRRDRANDGYTF
CDR3 DNA: TGTGCCAGCGTTCGTAGGGACAGGGCGAATGATGGCTACACCTTC

clone size: NA
V gene: TRBV18
J gene: TRBJ2-1
D gene: TRBD1
CDR3 protein: CASSRLNQGVYNEQFF
CDR3 DNA: TGTGCCAGCTCACGGCTGAACCAGGGGGTCTACAATGAGCAGTTCTTC

clone size: NA
V gene: TRBV6-2/TRBV6-3
J gene: TRBJ2-1
D gene: TRBD2
CDR3 protein: CASSHGLAGGAGSYNEQFF
CDR3 DNA: TGTGCCAGCAGCCACGGACTAGCGGGAGGGGCGGGCTCCTACAATGAGCAGTTCTTC

clone size: NA
V gene: TRBV5-6
J gene: TRBJ2-1
D gene: NA
CDR3 protein: CASVLTGSSYNEQFF
CDR3 DNA: TGTGCCAGCGTCCTCACAGGGAGCTCCTACAATGAGCAGTTCTTC

clone size: NA
V gene: TRBV7-6
J gene: TRBJ2-2
D gene: TRBD1
CDR3 protein: CAVSKGQGASPNTGELFF
CDR3 DNA: TGTGCCGTATCAAAGGGACAGGGGGCGTCTCCGAACACCGGGGAGCTGTTTTTT

clone size: NA
V gene: TRBV3-1/TRBV3-2
J gene: TRBJ2-7
D gene: NA
CDR3 protein: CASSQGGEQYF
CDR3 DNA: TGTGCCAGCAGCCAAGGAGGCGAGCAGTACTTC

clone size: NA
V gene: TRBV5-1
J gene: TRBJ1-1
D gene: NA
CDR3 protein: CASSLTQGPTEAFF
CDR3 DNA: TGCGCCAGCAGCTTGACGCAGGGGCCCACTGAAGCTTTCTTT

clone size: NA
V gene: TRBV5-1
J gene: TRBJ2-1
D gene: NA
CDR3 protein: CASSFTGPHEQFF
CDR3 DNA: TGCGCCAGCAGCTTTACAGGGCCCCATGAGCAGTTCTTC

clone size: NA
V gene: TRBV28
J gene: TRBJ2-1
D gene: TRBD2
CDR3 protein: CASTTGRGLDLGNEQFF
CDR3 DNA: TGTGCCAGTACTACTGGACGGGGACTAGATCTAGGGAATGAGCAGTTCTTC

clone size: NA
V gene: TRBV7-9
J gene: TRBJ2-1
D gene: NA
CDR3 protein: CASSLSVSPTRNEQFF
CDR3 DNA: TGTGCCAGCAGCTTATCGGTATCCCCAACTCGGAATGAGCAGTTCTTC

clone size: NA
V gene: TRBV7-2
J gene: TRBJ2-5
D gene: TRBD2
CDR3 protein: CASSFLAGGSQETQYF
CDR3 DNA: TGTGCCAGCAGCTTTTTAGCGGGAGGATCCCAAGAGACCCAGTACTTC

clone size: NA
V gene: TRBV29-1
J gene: TRBJ2-3
D gene: TRBD1
CDR3 protein: CSVEDRQGKKADTQYF
CDR3 DNA: TGCAGCGTTGAAGACCGACAGGGAAAGAAGGCAGATACGCAGTATTTT